Presented here are 21 T cell receptor beta chains from one specimen sequenced in a study of blood T cell repertoires in COVID-19. Repertoires were generated with immunoSEQ multiplex PCR, while TCRdb's copy carries only in-frame clones and drops some. The table shows approximately 400,000 clones, with 91% occurring only once. The sample taken for sequencing was PBMCs or T cells enriched from blood (not recorded which). The receptors shown here come from a woman in her 40s who had been exposed to COVID-19.

This sequence joins TRBV4-3 and TRBJ1-1; perhaps TRBD1 as D (5 bases). The germline V gene has CDR1 LGHNA and CDR2 YSLEER. Trimming left V 4 bases short and J 5 bases short, with 14 bases between. The CDR3 has 14 residues. CDR3 nucleotides: TGCGCCAGCAGCCCCGTGGGGGGTGGTACTGAAGCTTTCTTT. It is translated as CASSPVGGGTEAFF.

In the case of this clone: Other DNA sequences of this sample code for an identical CDR3. The chain links TRBV9 to TRBJ2-7, with 8 bases fitting TRBD2. The CDR3 length is 14 residues. Germline lookup yields CDR1 SGDLS and CDR2 YYNGEE. J gave up 1 base and V 2 bases, and 2 bases lay outside the gene matches. CDR3 in DNA: TGTGCCAGCAGCGTCACTAGCGGTTCCTACGAGCAGTACTTC. Translation: CASSVTSGSYEQYF.

The chain recombines TRBV5-1 with TRBJ1-1; the D is unclear. Trimming took off 0 bases at V and 0 bases at J, with 9 bases between the two ends. The CDR3 loop spans 15 amino acids. Germline lookup yields CDR1 SGHRS and CDR2 YFSETQ. Here the CDR3 reads CASSLGGAMNTEAFF. The CDR3 region has the DNA TGCGCCAGCAGCTTGGGAGGTGCTATGAACACTGAAGCTTTCTTT.

Notes on this clone: Mismatch with germline at one junction end may stem from a read error. The V call is TRBV7-3, the J call TRBJ1-1, with D unclear. CDR3 length equals 12 residues. Germline-derived CDR1 and CDR2 are SGHTA and FQGTGA. DNA for the CDR3: TGTGCCAGCAGCTTAATTGGGTCGCCAGCGCTCTTT. Protein product: CASSLIGSPALF.

A single count supports this clone. This chain links TRBV12-3 or TRBV12-4 with TRBJ1-1; D is undetermined. CDR3 length: 13 residues. V lost 5 bases and J lost 1, with 8 bases in between. The CDR3 DNA follows: TGTGCCAGCAGTCCGGAGACGAACACTGAAGCTTTCTTT. Translating it yields CASSPETNTEAFF.

This sequence joins TRBV11-2 and TRBJ2-7, with 7 bases lining up with TRBD1. V was pared by 1 base and J by 3 bases, with 0 bases of the junction left unmatched. This CDR3 is 13 amino acids long. Germline V gene lookup returns CDR1 SGHAT and CDR2 FQNNGV. The CDR3 DNA follows: TGTGCCAGCAGCTTAGGGACAGGCTACGAGCAGTACTTC. Amino acids: CASSLGTGYEQYF.

This chain joins TRBV7-9 and TRBJ1-1; 7 positions match TRBD1. V gave up 5 bases and J gave up 7 bases; unmatched junction bases: 16. CDR1 is SEHNR, CDR2 FQNEAQ, per germline (reference sequence). The CDR3 is made up of 16 amino acids. The CDR3 coding sequence is TGTGCCAGCAGCGCCCTGGGTTTAACAGGGGTCAGTGAAGCTTTCTTT. Amino acid sequence: CASSALGLTGVSEAFF.

This clone was found once. The chain recombines TRBV7-6 with TRBJ2-1, with TRBD2 identical over 9 bases. The V and J ends lost 5 bases and 5 bases, in that order; junction bases with no gene match: 10. Germline V gene data show CDR1 as SGHVS and CDR2 as FNYEAQ. This CDR3 is built from 16 residues. The CDR3 loop is CASSRLTSGPNNEQFF. In DNA form, the CDR3 reads TGTGCCAGCAGCCGGCTAACTAGCGGGCCTAACAATGAGCAGTTCTTC. The complete variable domain, with remaining parts taken from reference TRBV7-6 and TRBJ2-1, reads GAGVSQSPRYKVTKRGQDVALRCDPISGHVSLYWYRQALGQGPEFLTYFNYEAQQDKSGLPNDRFSAERPEGSISTLTIQRTEQRDSAMYRCASSRLTSGPNNEQFFGPGTRLTVL.

The V and J genes are TRBV27 and TRBJ1-2, with a possible D match to TRBD1 (5 bases). This CDR3 comprises 13 residues. Germline V gene lookup returns CDR1 MNHEY and CDR2 SMNVEV (reference sequence). V was cut by 4 bases and J by 8 bases, with 14 bases left in between. The CDR3 DNA follows: TGTGCCAGCAGTTCCCGGAGGGGTTACGGCTACACCTTC. Translation: CASSSRRGYGYTF.

The V and J genes are TRBV30 and TRBJ1-3, with unresolved D. Trimming removed 0 bases from V and 4 bases from J, with 7 bases in between. This CDR3 spans 13 amino acids. Germline CDR1 reads GTSNPN; CDR2 reads SVGIG (reference sequence). The CDR3 DNA reads as TGTGCCTGGAGTGTAGGCGGGGGAAACACCATATATTTT. It translates to CAWSVGGGNTIYF.

The chain has TRBV4-1 and TRBJ1-1; D unclear. With 9 bases removed from V and 3 bases from J, the gap between germline ends came to 14 bases. Germline CDR1 is MGHRA and CDR2 is YSYEKL. The CDR3 has 13 residues. CDR3 in DNA: TGCGCCAGTGCGACGGAGGCGGACACTGAAGCTTTCTTT. It encodes CASATEADTEAFF.

This chain links TRBV7-9 with TRBJ1-5; D is uncertain. CDR3 length: 12 residues. CDR1 is SEHNR and CDR2 is FQNEAQ in the germline V gene (reference sequence). V lost 3 bases and J 6 bases, leaving 6 bases between the germline ends. The CDR3, as DNA: TGTGCCAGCAGCTTGTGGCTTCAGCCCCAGCATTTT. Protein product: CASSLWLQPQHF.

A single count supports this clone. The chain employs TRBV18 and TRBJ2-7; a weak D match, TRBD1 (5 bases). CDR3 length equals 13 residues. V was clipped by 3 bases and J by 0 bases, with 6 bases between them. Germline V CDR1 and CDR2: KGHSH, LQKENI. The CDR3 nucleotides read TGTGCCAGCTCACCGACAGCCTCCTACGAGCAGTACTTC. Amino acid sequence: CASSPTASYEQYF.

The chain joins TRBV18 to TRBJ2-2, with 8 bases fitting TRBD2. This CDR3 region has 15 residues. Germline V lookup: CDR1 KGHSH, CDR2 LQKENI. The V segment lost 3 bases and the J segment 4 bases; nucleotides outside the gene matches: 4. The CDR3 bases are TGTGCCAGCTCACCGGGGAGCGGGGGCACCGGGGAGCTGTTTTTT. This sequence encodes CASSPGSGGTGELFF. The full variable domain, in which reference TRBV18 and TRBJ2-2 provide the parts outside the CDR3, is NAGVMQNPRHLVRRRGQEARLRCSPMKGHSHVYWYRQLPEEGLKFMVYLQKENIIDESGMPKERFSAEFPKEGPSILRIQQVVRGDSAAYFCASSPGSGGTGELFFGEGSRLTVL.

The chain recombines TRBV30 with TRBJ2-7; 8 bases fit TRBD1. This CDR3 comprises 15 residues. V shed 0 bases, J shed 2 bases, and the junction held 6 bases outside the gene matches. Germline values: CDR1 GTSNPN, CDR2 SVGIG (reference sequence). The CDR3: CAWSVHRTGPYEQYF. CDR3 nucleotides: TGTGCCTGGAGTGTACATCGGACAGGGCCCTACGAGCAGTACTTC.

The rearrangement joins TRBV5-1 to TRBJ1-1; a weak D match, TRBD1 (6 bases). Germline V lookup: CDR1 SGHRS, CDR2 YFSETQ. V was trimmed by 3 bases and J by 1 base, leaving 10 bases between them. The CDR3 contains 14 residues. The CDR3 sequence: CASSSGAGNTEAFF. The DNA of the CDR3 is TGCGCCAGCAGCTCAGGGGCCGGGAACACTGAAGCTTTCTTT.

The CDR3 DNA reads TGTGCCAGCAGCCTCGGAGGGGACTATGGCTACACCTTC. Its translation: CASSLGGDYGYTF. The rearrangement links TRBV5-5 to TRBJ1-2; TRBD1 is a possible D gene (5 bases). This CDR3 contains 13 residues. Germline V CDR1 and CDR2: SGHKS, YYEKEE (reference sequence). Trimming cost V 4 bases and J 3 bases, with 10 bases left between them.

This clone was counted a single time. The chain has TRBV7-3 and TRBJ2-1; the match to TRBD1 covers 8 bases. Germline V gene sequence: CDR1 SGHTA, CDR2 FQGTGA. V was clipped by 5 bases and J by 9 bases; unmatched bases: 9. The CDR3 has 14 amino acids. The CDR3 loop is CASSPIQGGGEQFF. CDR3 nucleotides: TGTGCCAGCAGCCCTATACAGGGGGGTGGTGAGCAGTTCTTC.

The rearrangement links TRBV27 to TRBJ2-1, with 10 bases fitting TRBD2. Germline V lookup: CDR1 MNHEY, CDR2 SMNVEV (reference sequence). J gave up 4 bases and V 6 bases, and 6 bases lay outside the gene matches. The CDR3 has 15 amino acids. CDR3 in DNA: TGTGCCAGCAGGGTAGCGGGAGGTGTATACAATGAGCAGTTCTTC. Translated: CASRVAGGVYNEQFF.

The chain has TRBV11-3 and TRBJ1-2; the match to TRBD1 covers 8 bases. Trimming cost V 0 bases and J 6 bases; bases outside gene matches: 6. CDR1 is SGHNT and CDR2 is YENEEA in the germline V gene. The CDR3 runs 15 residues. In DNA form, the CDR3 reads TGTGCCAGCAGCTTAGAGGACAGGGTTGGAGATGGCTACACCTTC. Protein sequence: CASSLEDRVGDGYTF.

This chain connects TRBV12-5 to TRBJ1-3; D not resolved. Looked up from germline, CDR1 is LGHNT and CDR2 is FRNRAP. V lost 2 bases and J lost 10, with 15 bases in between. This CDR3 is 14 amino acids long. The CDR3 protein is CASGLSVGGETIYF. The DNA for the CDR3 is TGTGCTAGTGGTTTGAGCGTTGGCGGTGAGACCATATATTTT.